These 25 T cell receptor beta chains were all obtained from the same sample, sequenced in a study of T cell responses to AZD1222 COVID-19 vaccine. TCRdb's copy holds only in-frame clones and misses some; the assay was immunoSEQ multiplex PCR. In the table there are 170,000 or so clones, 90% of which are singletons. The source was peripheral blood, collected on day 0 of AZD1222 vaccination. Source of these receptors: an adult in good health.

The J gene is TRBJ2-2, the V gene TRBV27; the match to TRBD2 covers 10 bases. This CDR3 spans 16 amino acids. The germline V gene has CDR1 MNHEY and CDR2 SMNVEV (reference sequence). After removal of 5 bases from V and 5 bases from J, the junction contained 8 bases not matched to a gene. The CDR3 sequence is CASSPGLAGETGELFF. DNA for the CDR3: TGTGCCAGCAGTCCTGGGCTAGCGGGGGAAACCGGGGAGCTGTTTTTT.

This chain uses TRBV19 with TRBJ1-2; tentative D call: TRBD1 (6 bases). CDR3 length: 13 amino acids. Trimming removed 5 bases at V and 3 bases at J, with 10 bases between. CDR1 and CDR2 (germline): LNHDA, SQIVND (reference sequence). The CDR3 bases are TGTGCCAGTAGTGTCCGGACAGACTATGGCTACACCTTC. Amino acids: CASSVRTDYGYTF.

As to this clone: The identical CDR3 is also encoded by other nucleotide sequences in the sample. The chain has TRBV19 and TRBJ1-5, with 7 positions matching TRBD1. Per germline, CDR1 LNHDA and CDR2 SQIVND (reference sequence). This CDR3 comprises 15 residues. Trimming at V came to 4 bases and at J to 4 bases, leaving 7 bases not matched to a gene. This chain's CDR3 is CASSTRQGGNQPQHF. For the CDR3, the DNA is TGTGCCAGTAGTACTCGACAGGGAGGGAATCAGCCCCAGCATTTT.

The chain links TRBV29-1 to TRBJ1-1; possibly TRBD1 for D (5 bases). The CDR3 consists of 13 residues. V shed 7 bases and J shed 4 bases, with 16 bases lying between them. CDR1 and CDR2 from the germline V gene are SQVTM and ANQGSEA. In nucleotides, the CDR3 is TGCAGCGGGATGCAGGGTACGAGCACTGAAGCTTTCTTT. It translates to CSGMQGTSTEAFF.

Regarding this clone: A read error may produce the germline difference seen at one junction end. The rearrangement links TRBV6-1 to TRBJ2-3; perhaps TRBD1 as D (6 bases). The CDR3 runs 15 residues. Germline V gene sequence: CDR1 MNHNS, CDR2 SASEGT. The CDR3 region has the DNA TGTGCCAGCACTGAACCGGGACAATTCACAGATACGCAGTATTTT. Protein product: CASTEPGQFTDTQYF.

This clone was picked up a small number of times. The chain couples TRBV4-2 to TRBJ2-1, with D possibly matching TRBD2 (5 bases). The germline gives CDR1 LGHNA, CDR2 YNFKEQ. The CDR3 is 15 residues long. The V end lost 0 bases, the J end lost 3 bases, and 9 bases lay between the germline ends. DNA for the CDR3: TGTGCCAGCAGCCAAGATCGTAGCGACTACAATGAGCAGTTCTTC. It yields the protein CASSQDRSDYNEQFF.

This chain joins TRBV13 and TRBJ2-5; TRBD2 matches 7 bases. Germline V CDR1 and CDR2: PRHDT, FYEKMQ (reference sequence). This CDR3 is 14 amino acids long. With V trimmed by 2 bases and J by 5 bases, 5 bases remained unmatched. CDR3 sequence: CASSLPGGDETQYF. The CDR3 nucleotides are TGTGCCAGCAGCTTACCGGGGGGAGATGAGACCCAGTACTTC.

The rearrangement uses TRBV6-4 and TRBJ1-4, with a weak D call TRBD1 (5 bases). The germline V and J ends were trimmed by 10 bases and 8 bases, with 20 bases remaining between them. CDR3 length: 14 amino acids. Germline values: CDR1 MRHNA, CDR2 SNTAGT. The CDR3 nucleotides read TGTGCCACCTCAAGGGACTGGGGAGAGGAAAAACTGTTTTTT. Its translation is CATSRDWGEEKLFF.

This chain connects TRBV12-3 or TRBV12-4 to TRBJ2-1; unclear D gene. This CDR3 comprises 12 residues. V lost 6 bases to trimming and J lost 5 bases, with 8 bases between them. The DNA for the CDR3 is TGTGCCAGCAGCCACCCCAACAATGAGCAGTTCTTC. The encoded protein is CASSHPNNEQFF.

This chain joins TRBV5-1 and TRBJ2-1; 11 nucleotides match TRBD2. The junction had 8 bases not matched to a gene; V was cut back by 2 bases and J by 10 bases. The V gene's germline CDR1 is SGHRS and CDR2 YFSETQ. The CDR3 has 15 amino acids. This CDR3 is CASSLPLAGGVEQFF. CDR3 coding DNA: TGCGCCAGCAGCTTACCTCTAGCGGGGGGAGTAGAGCAGTTCTTC.

CDR3 DNA: TGTGCCAGCAGCTTATATGGGCAGGGAAGTGAAAAACTGTTTTTT. It translates to CASSLYGQGSEKLFF. The V gene is TRBV13, the J gene TRBJ1-4, with a tentative D call TRBD1 (5 bases). The V and J ends lost 2 bases and 7 bases respectively, with 14 bases between them. Germline CDR1 and CDR2: PRHDT and FYEKMQ (reference sequence). This CDR3 region has 15 residues.

The chain is built from TRBV6-2 or TRBV6-3 and TRBJ2-7, with a tentative D call TRBD2 (5 bases). The CDR3 length is 16 residues. The germline V and J ends were trimmed by 6 bases and 3 bases, with 21 bases remaining between them. Germline V gene sequence: CDR1 MNHEY, CDR2 SVGEGT. CDR3 coding DNA: TGTGCCAGCAGCTCCCGCGGGCGGAGACTGCTCTACGAGCAGTACTTC. This codes for CASSSRGRRLLYEQYF.

Worth noting for this clone: The sample carries other DNA sequences with the same CDR3. The chain carries TRBV6-5 and TRBJ2-7, with D tentatively TRBD1 (5 bases). The CDR3 spans 15 residues. The germline V and J ends were trimmed by 0 bases and 3 bases, with 12 bases remaining between them. Per germline, CDR1 MNHEY and CDR2 SVGAGI. CDR3 DNA: TGTGCCAGCAGTTACTCGAACAGGCGCGACTACGAGCAGTACTTC. Translating gives CASSYSNRRDYEQYF.

The gene calls are TRBV6-5 and TRBJ2-5; TRBD2 aligns across 7 bases. The J segment lost 5 bases and the V segment lost 0 bases, leaving 6 bases of the junction unmatched. The CDR3 contains 15 residues. Germline CDR1 and CDR2: MNHEY and SVGAGI. The CDR3 DNA reads as TGTGCCAGCAGTTACTCGAGACTAGCTGAGGAGACCCAGTACTTC. The encoded protein is CASSYSRLAEETQYF.

The chain couples TRBV30 to TRBJ2-7; the match to TRBD1 covers 9 bases. Germline-derived CDR1 and CDR2 are GTSNPN and SVGIG (reference sequence). The CDR3 extends over 15 amino acids. Unmatched junction bases numbered 9, after V lost 0 bases and J lost 6 bases. In nucleotides, the CDR3 is TGTGCCTGGAGTGTACACGGGACAGGGAGGCCCGAGCAGTACTTC. This translates into CAWSVHGTGRPEQYF. Full variable domain (missing parts from reference TRBV30 and TRBJ2-7): SQTIHQWPATLVQPVGSPLSLECTVEGTSNPNLYWYRQAAGRGLQLLFYSVGIGQISSEVPQNLSASRPQDRQFILSSKKLLLSDSGFYLCAWSVHGTGRPEQYFGPGTRLTVT.

V is TRBV6-5 and J is TRBJ2-4, with D uncertain. The germline V gene has CDR1 MNHEY and CDR2 SVGAGI. CDR3 length equals 13 residues. V lost 10 bases and J lost 0, with 10 bases in between. In DNA form, the CDR3 reads TGTGCCACCCTGGACCCAGCCAAAAACATTCAGTACTTC. Translating it yields CATLDPAKNIQYF.

The chain joins TRBV2 to TRBJ1-1; D call uncertain. Germline lookup yields CDR1 SNHLY and CDR2 FYNNEI. Trimming pared 0 bases from V and 5 bases from J, leaving 7 bases between. The CDR3 sequence is 13 residues long. The CDR3 DNA sequence: TGTGCCAGCAGTGAAGCGCAAGGGACTGAAGCTTTCTTT. Translated, it gives CASSEAQGTEAFF.

The rearrangement links TRBV7-9 to TRBJ1-2; D may be TRBD1 (5 bases). This CDR3 is 15 amino acids long. Between the trimmed V and J ends, which lost 7 bases and 3 bases, there was a span of 18 bases. Germline assignment: CDR1 SEHNR and CDR2 FQNEAQ (reference sequence). For the CDR3, the DNA is TGTGCCAGCAAGGGGCAGGCCCAACTAGACTATGGCTACACCTTC. This translates into CASKGQAQLDYGYTF.

This chain links TRBV5-1 with TRBJ1-3, with TRBD1 matching 9 bases. Germline V gene sequence: CDR1 SGHRS, CDR2 YFSETQ. V dropped 3 bases and J dropped 2; count of bases not matched to a gene: 3. This CDR3 is built from 15 residues. CDR3 amino acids: CASSSRQGAGNTIYF. For the CDR3, the DNA is TGCGCCAGCAGCTCCCGACAGGGGGCTGGAAACACCATATATTTT.

The chain uses TRBV4-3 and TRBJ1-6; D is undetermined. V was shortened by 1 base and J by 10 bases, with 14 bases between the two germline ends. The CDR3 has 15 amino acids. Germline-derived CDR1 and CDR2 are LGHNA and YSLEER. The CDR3 bases are TGCGCCAGCAGCCAAGGGGCAGTTTTAAACTCACCCCTCCACTTT. It yields the protein CASSQGAVLNSPLHF.

The rearrangement uses TRBV19 and TRBJ2-1, with 13 bases that match TRBD2. V was clipped by 5 bases and J by 10 bases; unmatched bases: 11. This CDR3 has 16 amino acids. The germline gives CDR1 LNHDA, CDR2 SQIVND (reference sequence). CDR3 nucleotides: TGTGCCAGTAGTGCAGGGACTAGCGGGGTGGTAAGGGAGCAGTTCTTC. This translates into CASSAGTSGVVREQFF.

The chain joins TRBV15 to TRBJ1-4; D gene ambiguous. Trimming took 0 bases from V and 5 from J, leaving 13 bases between them. The CDR3 consists of 16 residues. The germline V gene encodes CDR1 LNHNV and CDR2 YYDKDF (reference sequence). CDR3 DNA sequence: TGTGCCACCAGCAGAGAGAAGGGCGTAATCAATGAAAAACTGTTTTTT. It translates to CATSREKGVINEKLFF. Together with reference TRBV15 and TRBJ1-4, the CDR3 gives the full variable domain: DAMVIQNPRYQVTQFGKPVTLSCSQTLNHNVMYWYQQKSSQAPKLLFHYYDKDFNNEADTPDNFQSRRPNTSFCFLDIRSPGLGDTAMYLCATSREKGVINEKLFFGSGTQLSVL.

The V call is TRBV19, the J call TRBJ1-4, with D possibly matching TRBD1 (5 bases). CDR1 and CDR2 from the germline V gene are LNHDA and SQIVND (reference sequence). The length of the CDR3 is 15 residues. V lost 3 bases and J 7 bases, leaving 15 bases between the germline ends. CDR3 sequence: CASSIPRASGEKLFF. CDR3 DNA sequence: TGTGCCAGTAGTATCCCCAGGGCTAGTGGTGAAAAACTGTTTTTT.

This chain links TRBV16 with TRBJ2-7; D ambiguous. The CDR3 covers 13 residues. Germline CDR1 and CDR2: KGHSY and FQNENV. V lost 0 bases, J lost 4 bases, and 7 bases lay in between. In DNA form, the CDR3 reads TGTGCCAGCAGCCAATCTAATGCATACGAGCAGTACTTC. As protein: CASSQSNAYEQYF.

The J gene is TRBJ1-1, the V gene TRBV5-4, with D possibly matching TRBD1 (5 bases). Deletions cut 0 bases from V and 4 bases from J, with 10 bases between. This CDR3 spans 14 amino acids. CDR1 is SGHNT and CDR2 is YYREEE in the germline V gene (reference sequence). CDR3 sequence reads: CASSLVGGTTEAFF. The CDR3, as DNA: TGTGCCAGCAGCTTGGTGGGGGGGACCACTGAAGCTTTCTTT. Using reference TRBV5-4 and TRBJ1-1 for the parts outside the CDR3, the full variable domain is ETGVTQSPTHLIKTRGQQVTLRCSSQSGHNTVSWYQQALGQGPQFIFQYYREEENGRGNFPPRFSGLQFPNYSSELNVNALELDDSALYLCASSLVGGTTEAFFGQGTRLTVV.